The 23 T cell receptor beta chains reported below all come from one sample, sequenced in a study of metastatic and nonmetastatic thyroid tumors (dated by TCRdb to 2020 to 2021). The library was made by PCR. The sequencing machine was an Illumina HiSeq 4000. The public sequencing data were trimmed at Q25 with fastp and processed into clonotypes with MiXCR by TCRdb, which kept only in-frame beta chains. The sample yields around 25,000 clones; around 13% were counted once. Clones ranked in the top ten supply 4.5% to 6% of the sample. Before undergoing thyroid surgery, none of the patients had been given any kind of treatment. Sequencing input: blood. Receptors originate from a female donor with papillary thyroid cancer or a benign thyroid nodule (not recorded which). Some clones in this sample may be carry-over from other donors' samples.

This clone was recorded many times. The rearrangement uses TRBV30 and TRBJ2-1; D perhaps matches TRBD1 (6 bases). CDR1 is GTSNPN, CDR2 SVGIG, per germline (reference sequence). CDR3 length equals 16 residues. Trimming stripped 1 base from V and 1 base from J, with 14 bases between. DNA of the CDR3: TGTGCCTGGAGTGGAAGACAGGCAAGGTCCTACAATGAGCAGTTCTTC. It specifies CAWSGRQARSYNEQFF.

This clone was detected ten times or more. CDR3 residues: CAWNRGRANTEAFF. For the CDR3, the DNA is TGTGCCTGGAACAGGGGAAGGGCGAACACTGAAGCTTTCTTT. The V gene is TRBV30, the J gene TRBJ1-1; 7 nucleotides align to TRBD1. The CDR3 spans 14 residues. Germline V gene sequence: CDR1 GTSNPN, CDR2 SVGIG (reference sequence). V lost 4 bases, J lost 1 base, and 6 bases stayed unmatched.

This clone was picked up many times. This sequence may be a read error, since a much larger clone differs from it by one base. This chain joins TRBV7-3 and TRBJ2-3; 7 nucleotides align to TRBD2. CDR3 length equals 16 residues. The J segment lost 7 bases and the V segment lost 5 bases, leaving 15 bases of the junction unmatched. The V gene's germline CDR1 is SGHTA and CDR2 FQGTGA. In DNA, the CDR3 is TGTGCCAGCAGCCCAACCCCTAGCGGTGGGGCATATACGCAGTATTTT. Encoded protein: CASSPTPSGGAYTQYF.

This clone was counted many times. V gene TRBV12-3 or TRBV12-4 combines with J gene TRBJ1-1; D may be TRBD1 (5 bases). This CDR3 contains 13 residues. V dropped 3 bases and J dropped 1 base, with 6 bases sitting between them. The CDR3 nucleotides are TGTGCCAGCAGTTTCGGGGGGAACACTGAAGCTTTCTTT. Its translation is CASSFGGNTEAFF.

This clone was recorded at least ten times. This rearrangement joins TRBV27 to TRBJ2-5; D possibly matches TRBD1 or TRBD2 (5 bases each). Germline V gene data show CDR1 as MNHEY and CDR2 as SMNVEV (reference sequence). This CDR3 is built from 17 residues. Trimming cost V 2 bases and J 3 bases, with 19 bases left between them. The CDR3, as DNA: TGTGCCAGCAGTTTAGTCGGGGCCGGAGGCAAGGAAGAGACCCAGTACTTC. It is translated as CASSLVGAGGKEETQYF.

In its sample, this clone was seen many times. This chain connects TRBV18 to TRBJ1-1; possible D gene TRBD1, 6 bases. V shed 4 bases and J shed 1 base, with 13 bases lying between them. CDR1 KGHSH and CDR2 LQKENI come from the germline V gene. The CDR3 runs to 15 residues. CDR3 amino acids: CASSLGAGPNTEAFF. DNA for the CDR3: TGTGCCAGCTCACTGGGGGCAGGACCGAACACTGAAGCTTTCTTT.

This clone was seen many times. This chain uses TRBV19 with TRBJ1-2; perhaps TRBD1 as D (5 bases). Trimming stripped 3 bases from V and 1 base from J, with 9 bases between. The CDR3 covers 14 residues. Germline lookup yields CDR1 LNHDA and CDR2 SQIVND (reference sequence). In nucleotides, the CDR3 is TGTGCCAGTAGTATTGAGGGGCGTAACTATGGCTACACCTTC. Translation: CASSIEGRNYGYTF.

This clone was found many times. A clone one base away is much larger, so this may be a read error. This rearrangement joins TRBV20-1 to TRBJ2-3; possible D gene TRBD1, 6 bases. In germline, CDR1 is DFQATT, CDR2 SNEGSKA (reference sequence). The CDR3 consists of 15 residues. The CDR3 DNA is TGCAGTGCTAGAGAGGGGGCTTCCAGCACAGATGCGCAGTATTTT. Translated, it gives CSAREGASSTDAQYF.

This clone occurred a few times. A much larger clonotype is one base distant, so this may be a read error. V is TRBV6-6 and J is TRBJ2-5; no clear D. CDR3 length: 15 residues. CDR1 and CDR2 from the germline V gene are MNHNY and SVGAGI (reference sequence). CDR3 sequence reads: CASSFRVTGQVTQYF. As DNA, the CDR3 is TGTGCCAGCAGTTTTCGGGTAACCGGCCAAGTGACCCAGTACTTC.

The chain combines TRBV4-3 with TRBJ1-2, with D perhaps TRBD1 (5 bases). V lost 1 base and J lost 4, with 7 bases in between. The germline gives CDR1 LGHNA, CDR2 YSLEER. The CDR3 has 13 residues. The CDR3 loop reads CASSQGDSYGYTF. CDR3 DNA: TGCGCCAGCAGCCAAGGTGACAGCTATGGCTACACCTTC.

Turning to this clone: With a much larger clone just one base away, this may be a read error. CDR3 nucleotide sequence: TGTGCCATCAGCAGGGGGGGCTTGGCTGAAGCTTTCTTT. Translated, it gives CAISRGGLAEAFF. V is TRBV25-1 and J is TRBJ1-1, with TRBD1 matching over 7 bases. The CDR3 extends over 13 amino acids. V shed 10 bases, J shed 6 bases, and the junction held 11 bases outside the gene matches. Germline CDR1 is MGHDK and CDR2 is SYGVNS.

This clone came up many times. The rearrangement uses TRBV3-1 and TRBJ1-1, with a tentative D call TRBD1 (5 bases). The CDR3 contains 16 residues. V lost 2 bases and J lost 0, with 13 bases in between. Germline V gene sequence: CDR1 LGHDT, CDR2 YNNKEL (reference sequence). CDR3 coding DNA: TGTGCCAGCAGCCAAATGGTAGGGGCAATGAACACTGAAGCTTTCTTT. Protein sequence: CASSQMVGAMNTEAFF. Together with reference TRBV3-1 and TRBJ1-1, the CDR3 gives the full variable domain: DTAVSQTPKYLVTQMGNDKSIKCEQNLGHDTMYWYKQDSKKFLKIMFSYNNKELIINETVPNRFSPKSPDKAHLNLHINSLELGDSAVYFCASSQMVGAMNTEAFFGQGTRLTVV.

This clone was picked up many times. This sequence joins TRBV4-1 and TRBJ2-1, with 9 bases matching TRBD2. Per the germline V gene, CDR1 is MGHRA and CDR2 is YSYEKL. The CDR3 spans 16 residues. V shed 4 bases and J 3 bases; nucleotides not matched to a gene: 7. CDR3 in DNA: TGCGCCAGCAGCCTCCGACCGACTAGCGGCTACAATGAGCAGTTCTTC. Protein: CASSLRPTSGYNEQFF.

This clone was detected many times. V usage is TRBV20-1 and J usage is TRBJ2-5; D may be TRBD1 or TRBD2 (5 bases each). V was pared by 0 bases and J by 5 bases, with 16 bases between. This CDR3 comprises 15 residues. CDR1 and CDR2 from the germline V gene are DFQATT and SNEGSKA (reference sequence). In nucleotides, the CDR3 is TGCAGTGCTAGAGATCAGGGCGCGAGGAGGGAGACCCAGTACTTC. Its protein is CSARDQGARRETQYF.

Turning to this clone: One base away lies a much larger clone, so this may be a sequencing read error. The chain has TRBV5-4 and TRBJ2-1; D is perhaps TRBD1 (6 bases). CDR3 length: 15 amino acids. The germline CDR1 and CDR2 sequences are SGHNT and YYREEE (reference sequence). The DNA of the CDR3 is TGTGCCAGCAGCTTGTCTACAGGGTTGGCGGATGAGCATTTCTTC. Residues: CASSLSTGLADEHFF.

This clone was observed at least ten times. V is TRBV19 and J is TRBJ1-5, with D possibly being TRBD1 (5 bases). The V gene's germline CDR1 is LNHDA and CDR2 SQIVND (reference sequence). The V end lost 0 bases, the J end lost 7 bases, and 7 bases lay between the germline ends. The CDR3 is 13 residues long. CDR3 amino acids: CASSIETGQPQHF. As DNA, the CDR3 is TGTGCCAGTAGTATAGAAACAGGCCAGCCCCAGCATTTT.

In this sample, this clone turned up many times. The chain combines TRBV6-1 with TRBJ1-1; D remains unclear. Per germline, CDR1 MNHNS and CDR2 SASEGT. CDR3 length equals 13 residues. Trimming removed 6 bases from V and 0 bases from J, with 8 bases in between. The CDR3 here is CASSPFVNTEAFF. The CDR3 DNA is TGTGCCAGCAGCCCGTTTGTGAACACTGAAGCTTTCTTT.

This clone was observed many times. The chain employs TRBV30 and TRBJ1-5; perhaps TRBD1 as D (6 bases). The V gene's germline CDR1 is GTSNPN and CDR2 SVGIG (reference sequence). The V gene lost 0 bases and the J gene lost 6 bases, with 6 bases spanning the gap. This CDR3 comprises 12 residues. The CDR3 here is CAWSVQGQPQHF. The CDR3 DNA sequence: TGTGCCTGGAGTGTACAGGGTCAGCCCCAGCATTTT. Drawing the rest from reference TRBV30 and TRBJ1-5, the complete variable domain is SQTIHQWPATLVQPVGSPLSLECTVEGTSNPNLYWYRQAAGRGLQLLFYSVGIGQISSEVPQNLSASRPQDRQFILSSKKLLLSDSGFYLCAWSVQGQPQHFGDGTRLSIL.

The sample holds many counts of this clone. The rearrangement uses TRBV20-1 and TRBJ2-1, with 13 positions matching TRBD2. CDR3 length: 15 amino acids. J lost 9 bases, V lost 3 bases, and 8 bases had no gene match. CDR1 is DFQATT and CDR2 is SNEGSKA in the germline V gene (reference sequence). CDR3 region: CSASQTSGRTGEQFF. CDR3 nucleotides: TGCAGTGCTAGCCAGACTAGCGGGAGGACCGGTGAGCAGTTCTTC.

This clone was picked up many times. The rearrangement joins TRBV2 to TRBJ2-5; 7 nucleotides align to TRBD1. The CDR3 totals 14 residues. The V gene's germline CDR1 is SNHLY and CDR2 FYNNEI. With V trimmed by 6 bases and J by 2 bases, 6 bases remained unmatched. The CDR3 is CASSTGQTQETQYF. In DNA form, the CDR3 reads TGTGCCAGCAGCACGGGACAGACTCAAGAGACCCAGTACTTC.

In this sample, this clone turned up many times. The rearrangement uses TRBV27 and TRBJ2-3, with D unresolved. Deletions cut 2 bases from V and 0 bases from J, with 12 bases between. The CDR3 spans 16 residues. Germline assignment: CDR1 MNHEY and CDR2 SMNVEV (reference sequence). CDR3 nucleotides: TGTGCCAGCAGTTTACTTACGGTGGGCAGCACAGATACGCAGTATTTT. It specifies CASSLLTVGSTDTQYF.

There are many counts of this clone. The chain couples TRBV6-1 to TRBJ2-1; D remains unclear. The germline V gene has CDR1 MNHNS and CDR2 SASEGT. Trimming took off 6 bases at V and 10 bases at J, with 13 bases between the two ends. This CDR3 is built from 12 residues. The chain's CDR3 is CASSQAGDEQFF. The CDR3 region has the DNA TGTGCCAGCAGCCAGGCAGGAGACGAGCAGTTCTTC.

This clone was found many times. The chain is built from TRBV5-6 and TRBJ2-7; 10 positions match TRBD2. The CDR3 length is 19 residues. Looked up from germline, CDR1 is SGHDT and CDR2 is YYEEEE. The junction had 17 bases not matched to a gene; V was cut back by 0 bases and J by 5 bases. DNA of the CDR3: TGTGCCAGCAGCTTGGCCGCGTTGTCTAGCGGGAGTTGGTCCCACGAGCAGTACTTC. Translated, it gives CASSLAALSSGSWSHEQYF.